Described below is a single T cell receptor (beta chain) sequence and its context. Its specificity is unknown. The data originate from a study of cytomegalovirus exposure and HLA in healthy donors. Looking at the study overall: In an earlier analysis, 95 million to 140 million unique TCR beta sequences were found from approximately 170 million T cells.

The PCR employed 60 Vbeta primers together with 13 Jbeta primers. Data came from immunoSEQ multiplex PCR; TCRdb stores just in-frame clones and leaves some out. Of fewer than 250,000 clones listed, about 77% are singletons. The CDR3 runs to 14 residues. Germline CDR1 reads MDHEN; CDR2 reads SYDVKM. V lost 7 bases to trimming and J lost 8 bases; unmatched junction nucleotides: 11. Study-level points and caveats: Reported findings show TCR beta sequences accurately forecast HLA-A and HLA-B alleles in most subjects.

The gene calls are TRBV28 and TRBJ2-7; TRBD1 matches at 10 bases. This receptor was identified in a woman in her 30s in good health and CMV-seropositive. Sequences were obtained from PBMCs. The CDR3 protein is CASTRSGQGNKQYF. The CDR3 coding sequence is TGTGCCAGCACCAGATCGGGACAGGGGAACAAGCAGTACTTC.